This entry is about one TCR beta chain. The sample is drawn from a study of T cell responses to AZD1222 COVID-19 vaccine. After removal of 2 bases from V and 5 bases from J, the junction contained 4 bases not matched to a gene. In germline, CDR1 is SGHTA, CDR2 FQGTGA. The CDR3 runs to 14 residues. This table comes from immunoSEQ multiplex PCR, and its TCRdb copy is limited to in-frame clones, with some not included. Among 95,000 to 150,000 clones, approximately 89% were seen once, and the ten largest hold 4.5% to 6%. V usage is TRBV7-3 and J usage is TRBJ2-5; 8 bases agree with TRBD1. Sequencing was performed on peripheral blood, taken on day 0 of AZD1222 vaccination. This receptor was taken from an adult in good health. The CDR3 loop reads CASSLSGGSETQYF. The CDR3 DNA reads TGTGCCAGCAGCTTATCAGGGGGCTCGGAGACCCAGTACTTC. The full variable domain, with the rest looked up from reference TRBV7-3 and TRBJ2-5, is GAGVSQTPSNKVTEKGKYVELRCDPISGHTALYWYRQSLGQGPEFLIYFQGTGAADDSGLPNDRFFAVRPEGSVSTLKIQRTERGDSAVYLCASSLSGGSETQYFGPGTRLLVL.